One TCR beta chain is described in this entry. Its antigen remains unidentified. V lost 3 bases and J 4 bases, leaving 13 bases between the germline ends. CDR3 length: 14 residues. Per germline, CDR1 ENHRY and CDR2 SYGVKD. PCR primers comprised 60 Vbeta and 13 Jbeta primers. The data were produced by immunoSEQ multiplex PCR, yet TCRdb's version contains in-frame clones alone and is incomplete. The data hold about 91,000 clones, with around 86% observed a single time. This sample is part of a study of cytomegalovirus exposure and HLA in healthy donors. Study background: Roughly 180 million T cells yielded some 100 million unique TCR beta sequences, as an earlier analysis found. Study-wide findings and caveats: Researchers reported that a few CMV-associated chains were confirmed in vitro as CMV antigen-specific. When analyzed later, the rates of TCR association showed variation by HLA locus, with DRB1 the most and HLA-C the fewest.

Material: PBMCs. The chain uses TRBV10-3 and TRBJ2-7; maybe TRBD1 (6 bases). The TCR sequence derives from a man aged 30-40 years in good health and CMV-seropositive. In DNA form, the CDR3 reads TGTGCCATCAGTGACCTGTGGACAGCTTACGAGCAGTACTTC. This translates into CAISDLWTAYEQYF.